The source of this TCR beta chain is a study of Ad26.COV2.S vaccination and SARS-CoV-2 variants. Looking at the study overall: Ad26.COV2.S, an intramuscular injection, was given once or twice 56 days apart. General study findings and limits: TCR breadth and depth analyses may have underestimated total T cell responses. Spike-specific TCR breadth was greater in vaccine than placebo recipients.

Germline assignment: CDR1 MNHNY and CDR2 SVGAGI (reference sequence). The length of the CDR3 is 13 residues. Trimming stripped 5 bases from V and 4 bases from J, with 11 bases between. In the case of this clone: As yet, its antigen is unknown.

Treatment here: around 19 received Ad26.COV2.S at low or high dose, single or two shots; roughly 5 received placebo; per-sample allocation not given. Following the first vaccine or placebo injection, samples were taken on day 63. The sample came from a Boston adult aged 18-55 years. This table comes from immunoSEQ multiplex PCR, and its TCRdb copy is limited to in-frame clones, with some not included. Here the sample spans around 450,000 clones, roughly 89% being singletons. This specimen was peripheral blood, taken in a trial of Ad26.COV2.S vaccine versus placebo. This TCR came from a person aged 18-65 years who received the Ad26.COV2.S COVID-19 vaccine or a placebo. This chain uses TRBV6-6 with TRBJ1-1, with a tentative D call TRBD1 (6 bases). In nucleotides, the CDR3 is TGTGCCAGCAGTACAGGGATGCTCACTGAAGCTTTCTTT. Its protein product is CASSTGMLTEAFF.